The 30 T cell receptor beta chains listed next were all sequenced from one sample in a study of cytomegalovirus exposure and HLA in healthy donors. The PCR had 60 Vbeta and 13 Jbeta primers. Assay used: immunoSEQ multiplex PCR; TCRdb lists only in-frame clones, some missing. The data show 150,000 to 200,000 clones, roughly 87% seen once. The sequencing sample was made of PBMCs. All receptors derive from a girl under three years old in good health and CMV-seronegative.

This chain uses TRBV11-2 with TRBJ2-7; 9 bases match TRBD1. Germline V gene data show CDR1 as SGHAT and CDR2 as FQNNGV. This CDR3 contains 16 residues. V was clipped by 5 bases and J by 0 bases; unmatched bases: 8. CDR3 amino acids: CASSRSGTGSSYEQYF. CDR3 nucleotides: TGTGCCAGCAGCAGATCCGGGACAGGGAGCTCCTACGAGCAGTACTTC.

This chain links TRBV5-4 with TRBJ2-1; 10 bases are a match to TRBD2. The CDR3 covers 18 residues. The trim removed 3 bases at V and 6 bases at J, leaving 15 bases unmatched. The V gene's germline CDR1 is SGHNT and CDR2 YYREEE (reference sequence). DNA for the CDR3: TGTGCCAGCAGCTCCACTGGGCTAGCGGGAGTCTGGGGCAATGAGCAGTTCTTC. As protein: CASSSTGLAGVWGNEQFF.

The chain employs TRBV23-1 and TRBJ2-7; 11 bases agree with TRBD2. TRBV23-1 is labeled an ORF, and its function is uncertain. With 4 bases clipped from V and 2 bases from J, the junction kept 10 bases outside the gene matches. The CDR3 runs to 17 residues. Here the CDR3 reads CASSRLAGKPLPYEQYF. CDR3 nucleotide sequence: TGCGCCAGCAGTCGACTAGCGGGGAAACCTTTACCCTACGAGCAGTACTTC.

The V call is TRBV27, the J call TRBJ2-3; 7 nucleotides align to TRBD2. The CDR3 has 12 amino acids. The V and J ends lost 8 bases and 4 bases, in that order; junction bases with no gene match: 3. The V gene's germline CDR1 is MNHEY and CDR2 SMNVEV (reference sequence). The chain's CDR3 is CASRTSSDTQYF. The CDR3 DNA follows: TGTGCCAGCCGGACTAGTTCAGATACGCAGTATTTT.

The V and J genes are TRBV7-9 and TRBJ1-2; maybe TRBD1 (6 bases). CDR1 SEHNR and CDR2 FQNEAQ come from the germline V gene (reference sequence). Trimming cost V 5 bases and J 2 bases, with 18 bases left between them. The CDR3 extends over 16 amino acids. CDR3 protein: CASSPGTGKTNYGYTF. DNA for the CDR3: TGTGCCAGCAGCCCCGGCACAGGGAAAACAAACTATGGCTACACCTTC.

The V gene is TRBV19, the J gene TRBJ1-5; perhaps TRBD1 as D (5 bases). This CDR3 is built from 16 residues. Germline assignment: CDR1 LNHDA and CDR2 SQIVND (reference sequence). Deletions cut 5 bases from V and 0 bases from J, with 14 bases between. CDR3 loop: CASSQSRDFSNQPQHF. The CDR3 region has the DNA TGTGCCAGTAGTCAGTCGCGGGACTTTAGCAATCAGCCCCAGCATTTT. The full variable domain, in which reference TRBV19 and TRBJ1-5 provide the parts outside the CDR3, is DGGITQSPKYLFRKEGQNVTLSCEQNLNHDAMYWYRQDPGQGLRLIYYSQIVNDFQKGDIAEGYSVSREKKESFPLTVTSAQKNPTAFYLCASSQSRDFSNQPQHFGDGTRLSIL.

The CDR3 nucleotides read TGTGCCAGCAGCTTAGCGCGGTTTTCACCCCTCCACTTT. This codes for CASSLARFSPLHF. The chain is built from TRBV7-2 and TRBJ1-6; D is unresolved. V lost 0 bases, J lost 9 bases, and 6 bases lay in between. The V gene's germline CDR1 is SGHTA and CDR2 FQGNSA. This CDR3 has 13 amino acids.

The chain links TRBV27 to TRBJ2-7; D is unclear. The V end was cut by 5 bases, the J end by 3 bases, with 11 bases between. The CDR3 length is 13 residues. Germline CDR1 and CDR2: MNHEY and SMNVEV (reference sequence). The DNA of the CDR3 is TGTGCCAGCAGTCCAGACAAGGTCTACGAGCAGTACTTC. Amino acid sequence: CASSPDKVYEQYF.

This chain connects TRBV11-3 to TRBJ2-1, with D tentatively TRBD2 (5 bases). V lost 5 bases, J lost 9 bases, and 11 bases lay in between. CDR1 and CDR2 (germline): SGHNT, YENEEA. The CDR3 is made up of 12 amino acids. The CDR3 sequence is CASSPRGIEQFF. As DNA, the CDR3 is TGTGCCAGCAGCCCTAGAGGGATTGAGCAGTTCTTC.

This chain links TRBV4-1 with TRBJ1-1, with D possibly being TRBD1 (5 bases). The CDR3 runs 13 residues. Germline V gives CDR1 MGHRA, CDR2 YSYEKL. V was trimmed by 2 bases and J by 3 bases, leaving 7 bases between them. The CDR3 nucleotides are TGCGCCAGCAGCCAAATAGGGGACACTGAAGCTTTCTTT. This translates into CASSQIGDTEAFF.

The chain has TRBV30 and TRBJ2-7; D gene unclear. CDR1 is GTSNPN and CDR2 is SVGIG in the germline V gene (reference sequence). V was cut by 3 bases and J by 2 bases, with 11 bases left in between. The CDR3 sequence is 13 residues long. The CDR3 DNA reads TGTGCCTGGAGCTCCCCCGGTGCCTACGAGCAGTACTTC. This translates into CAWSSPGAYEQYF.

The chain carries TRBV7-6 and TRBJ2-5; D may be TRBD2 (5 bases). CDR1 is SGHVS and CDR2 is FNYEAQ in the germline V gene. The ends were cut back, 2 bases at V and 5 bases at J, with 9 bases in the middle. This CDR3 spans 13 amino acids. For the CDR3, the DNA is TGTGCCAGCAGCTTATCGTGGAGGGAGACCCAGTACTTC. Its protein is CASSLSWRETQYF.

The count of this clone is one. The chain recombines TRBV7-2 with TRBJ2-1; 8 nucleotides match TRBD2. From germline, CDR1 is SGHTA and CDR2 FQGNSA. The V and J ends lost 2 bases and 7 bases, in that order; junction bases with no gene match: 10. CDR3 length: 16 amino acids. CDR3 coding DNA: TGTGCCAGCAGCTTAATTCAAAGCGGGAGTAGGAATGAGCAGTTCTTC. Its translation: CASSLIQSGSRNEQFF.

The chain is built from TRBV6-1 and TRBJ2-5, with TRBD2 matching 7 bases. This CDR3 is 13 amino acids long. Germline lookup yields CDR1 MNHNS and CDR2 SASEGT. J was trimmed by 5 bases and V by 5 bases; bases with no gene match: 5. The CDR3 nucleotides are TGTGCCAGCAGTTTAGGACTAGAGGAGACCCAGTACTTC. It yields the protein CASSLGLEETQYF.

This chain connects TRBV7-9 to TRBJ1-1; D is uncertain. This CDR3 region has 12 residues. The V and J ends lost 4 bases and 7 bases respectively, with 10 bases between them. Germline CDR1 SEHNR, CDR2 FQNEAQ (reference sequence). As DNA, the CDR3 is TGTGCCAGCAGCTCCCTCGGGGTTGAAGCTTTCTTT. Its translation is CASSSLGVEAFF.

The chain couples TRBV10-3 to TRBJ1-1; tentatively, D is TRBD1 (5 bases). V was clipped by 3 bases and J by 0 bases, with 11 bases between them. The CDR3 has 15 amino acids. Looked up from germline, CDR1 is ENHRY and CDR2 is SYGVKD. This chain's CDR3 is CAISDPGTLNTEAFF. The CDR3 DNA reads TGTGCCATCAGTGACCCCGGGACTTTGAACACTGAAGCTTTCTTT.

The chain uses TRBV7-9 and TRBJ2-3; 12 bases map to TRBD2. With 5 bases clipped from V and 9 bases from J, the junction kept 15 bases outside the gene matches. The CDR3 is 17 amino acids. Germline V gene data show CDR1 as SEHNR and CDR2 as FQNEAQ (reference sequence). The CDR3: CASSREGGLAGNRTQYF. For the CDR3, the DNA is TGTGCCAGCAGCCGGGAAGGAGGACTAGCGGGGAACCGGACGCAGTATTTT.

The rearrangement uses TRBV7-6 and TRBJ1-5; D might be TRBD1 (5 bases). This CDR3 is 15 amino acids long. The V gene lost 4 bases and the J gene lost 3 bases, with 13 bases spanning the gap. Germline CDR1 SGHVS, CDR2 FNYEAQ. The CDR3 loop reads CASSSLAGPNQPQHF. Here the CDR3 DNA reads TGTGCCAGCAGCTCCCTGGCAGGGCCCAATCAGCCCCAGCATTTT.

The chain links TRBV10-3 to TRBJ2-1, with TRBD2 as a possible D gene (5 bases). Germline V gene lookup returns CDR1 ENHRY and CDR2 SYGVKD. V was shortened by 8 bases and J by 2 bases, with 13 bases between the two germline ends. This CDR3 has 14 residues. For the CDR3, the DNA is TGTGCCATCGGACGGGAAGAGACCTACAATGAGCAGTTCTTC. Translation: CAIGREETYNEQFF.

This clone appeared a single time. The chain links TRBV27 to TRBJ1-2; 7 bases are a match to TRBD1. The CDR3 contains 15 residues. The germline gives CDR1 MNHEY, CDR2 SMNVEV (reference sequence). Trimming cost V 6 bases and J 0 bases; bases outside gene matches: 7. Here the CDR3 DNA reads TGTGCCAGCAGCTCAGCAGGGGGAACTAACTATGGCTACACCTTC. This encodes CASSSAGGTNYGYTF.

The chain joins TRBV5-8 to TRBJ1-1; D possibly corresponds to TRBD1 (6 bases). CDR1 is SGHTS, CDR2 YDEGEE, per germline. The CDR3 consists of 14 residues. Deletions cut 5 bases from V and 0 bases from J, with 11 bases between. CDR3 amino acids: CASSGDIMNTEAFF. In DNA, the CDR3 is TGTGCCAGCAGTGGGGACATCATGAACACTGAAGCTTTCTTT.

The chain recombines TRBV7-9 with TRBJ2-7; no clear D. The CDR3 has 13 amino acids. V lost 3 bases, J lost 1 base, and 7 bases lay in between. Germline V gene sequence: CDR1 SEHNR, CDR2 FQNEAQ (reference sequence). The CDR3: CASSFSVSYEQYF. The CDR3 DNA is TGTGCCAGCAGCTTCTCAGTATCCTACGAGCAGTACTTC. The variable domain in full, with the rest retrieved from reference TRBV7-9 and TRBJ2-7, is DTGVSQNPRHKITKRGQNVTFRCDPISEHNRLYWYRQTLGQGPEFLTYFQNEAQLEKSRLLSDRFSAERPKGSFSTLEIQRTEQGDSAMYLCASSFSVSYEQYFGPGTRLTVT.

The rearrangement uses TRBV7-3 and TRBJ2-3; 9 bases agree with TRBD2. V was clipped by 2 bases and J by 2 bases; unmatched bases: 11. CDR1 is SGHTA and CDR2 is FQGTGA in the germline V gene. CDR3 size: 18 residues. The DNA for the CDR3 is TGTGCCAGCAGCTTAGGCCCGCTAGCGGGGAGCACCACAGATACGCAGTATTTT. Its protein is CASSLGPLAGSTTDTQYF.

J is TRBJ2-7 and V is TRBV30, with TRBD1 as a possible D gene (6 bases). The CDR3 has 13 residues. Germline-derived CDR1 and CDR2 are GTSNPN and SVGIG (reference sequence). Trimming cost V 3 bases and J 3 bases, with 12 bases left between them. In DNA, the CDR3 is TGTGCCTGGAGAGGGGGATTGGACTACGAGCAGTACTTC. Translated, it gives CAWRGGLDYEQYF. The full variable domain, rest sourced from reference TRBV30 and TRBJ2-7, is SQTIHQWPATLVQPVGSPLSLECTVEGTSNPNLYWYRQAAGRGLQLLFYSVGIGQISSEVPQNLSASRPQDRQFILSSKKLLLSDSGFYLCAWRGGLDYEQYFGPGTRLTVT.

This chain connects TRBV15 to TRBJ1-1; TRBD1 matches at 7 bases. CDR3 size: 16 residues. Germline V gives CDR1 LNHNV, CDR2 YYDKDF (reference sequence). V lost 5 bases, J lost 1 base, and 10 bases stayed unmatched. Written as DNA, the CDR3 is TGTGCCACCAGCGCCCAAGGGGGCTTTAGGAACACTGAAGCTTTCTTT. Its translation: CATSAQGGFRNTEAFF.

The CDR3 DNA is TGTGCCAGCAGCTTGGGGGGTCCGCCGTCTGGGCAGTACTTC. Protein product: CASSLGGPPSGQYF. The rearrangement uses TRBV7-8 and TRBJ2-7, with D perhaps TRBD2 (6 bases). CDR3 length: 14 residues. Trimming stripped 3 bases from V and 9 bases from J, with 18 bases between. From germline, CDR1 is SGHVS and CDR2 FQNEAQ.

The table lists this clone with a count of one. This sequence joins TRBV7-2 and TRBJ1-3; D unclear. Germline loops: CDR1 SGHTA, CDR2 FQGNSA. This CDR3 has 13 amino acids. The V end lost 3 bases, the J end lost 4 bases, and 7 bases lay between the germline ends. The CDR3 here is CASSFVSGNTIYF. In DNA, the CDR3 is TGTGCCAGCAGCTTCGTTTCCGGAAACACCATATATTTT. Variable domain in full (rest from reference TRBV7-2 and TRBJ1-3): GAGVSQSPSNKVTEKGKDVELRCDPISGHTALYWYRQSLGQGLEFLIYFQGNSAPDKSGLPSDRFSAERTGGSVSTLTIQRTQQEDSAVYLCASSFVSGNTIYFGEGSWLTVV.

DNA of the CDR3: TGTGCCAGCAGCCTTAGTGGGACAGATATCAACGAGCAGTACTTC. It specifies CASSLSGTDINEQYF. The chain links TRBV7-9 to TRBJ2-7, with 7 bases identical to TRBD1. The CDR3 runs to 15 residues. Germline V lookup: CDR1 SEHNR, CDR2 FQNEAQ (reference sequence). V trimming: 5 bases; J trimming: 5 bases; junction bases outside the gene matches: 12.

This chain links TRBV19 with TRBJ2-1; 9 nucleotides line up with TRBD1. CDR1 LNHDA and CDR2 SQIVND come from the germline V gene (reference sequence). This CDR3 contains 15 residues. The V segment lost 5 bases and the J segment 3 bases; nucleotides outside the gene matches: 5. The chain's CDR3 is CASSWGQGIYNEQFF. The CDR3, as DNA: TGTGCCAGTAGTTGGGGACAGGGTATCTACAATGAGCAGTTCTTC.

The chain combines TRBV6-1 with TRBJ1-1; no reliable D call. Germline V gene sequence: CDR1 MNHNS, CDR2 SASEGT. The length of the CDR3 is 13 residues. With 7 bases removed from V and 2 bases from J, the gap between germline ends came to 11 bases. CDR3: CASTLGLNTEAFF. The CDR3 DNA is TGTGCCAGCACTCTAGGCCTCAACACTGAAGCTTTCTTT.